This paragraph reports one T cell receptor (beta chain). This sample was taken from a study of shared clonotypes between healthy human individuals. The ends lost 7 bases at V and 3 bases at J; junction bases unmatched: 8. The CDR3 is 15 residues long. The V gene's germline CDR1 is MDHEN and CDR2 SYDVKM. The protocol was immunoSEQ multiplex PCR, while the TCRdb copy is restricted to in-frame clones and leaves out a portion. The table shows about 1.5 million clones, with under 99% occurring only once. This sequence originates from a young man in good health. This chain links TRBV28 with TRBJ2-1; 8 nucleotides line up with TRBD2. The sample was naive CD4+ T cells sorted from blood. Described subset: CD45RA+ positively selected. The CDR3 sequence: CASKLGTRLYNEQFF. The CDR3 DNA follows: TGTGCCAGCAAACTCGGGACTAGGCTCTACAATGAGCAGTTCTTC.